This record covers a single T cell receptor (beta chain). The antigen is not known. The data originate from a study of cytomegalovirus exposure and HLA in healthy donors. Broader study findings: Accurate prediction of most subjects' HLA-A and HLA-B alleles from TCR beta sequences was reported.

The PCR employed 60 Vbeta primers together with 13 Jbeta primers. Source study methods: It was a later analysis that counted 75 million to 90 million unique TCR beta chains, of which about 10 million were shared. Clones were read by immunoSEQ multiplex PCR, and TCRdb kept only the in-frame ones, dropping some. That table is the source of V, J and clone size, and D and trimming were worked out from the DNA. Altogether 80,000 to 90,000 clones are present, roughly 80% being singletons, with the ten largest covering about 1.9%. Input material: PBMCs. The sequence was obtained from a woman in her thirties in good health and CMV-seronegative.

CDR3 loop: CATSRVSLADRRFF. The DNA of the CDR3 is TGTGCCACCAGCCGAGTAAGTCTAGCGGACCGTCGGTTCTTC. The chain joins TRBV15 to TRBJ2-1; 7 bases fit TRBD2. The CDR3 length is 14 residues. The germline V gene has CDR1 LNHNV and CDR2 YYDKDF (reference sequence). Trimming at V came to 5 bases and at J to 15 bases, leaving 16 bases not matched to a gene.